Reported below is one T cell receptor (beta chain). Its antigen is not identified. Blood got drawn at baseline, again on cycle 4 day 1, and then on cycle 7 day 1. This record comes from a study of OX40 agonist ivuxolimab in advanced cancers. Overall study context: The group had a mean age of around 64 years, ranged from 23 to 79, and was around 86% male.

Broader study findings: Antigens targeted by the expanded peripheral T cells were not determined. The study found that CD8+ T cells averaged more expanded clones than CD4+.

Profiling relied on immunoSEQ multiplex PCR, and the TCRdb table lists in-frame clones only, not all of them. The data hold 50,000 to 85,000 clones, with around 83% observed a single time. The V end was cut by 5 bases, the J end by 4 bases, with 18 bases between. The length of the CDR3 is 16 residues. The germline CDR1 and CDR2 sequences are LNHNV and YYDKDF (reference sequence). The source of this sequence is an adult with an advanced solid tumor such as melanoma, head and neck, liver or kidney cancer. The V call is TRBV15, the J call TRBJ2-1; no reliable D call. The material was CD4+ or CD8+ T cells sorted from blood, obtained in a trial of the OX40 agonist ivuxolimab. Here the CDR3 DNA reads TGTGCCACCAGCGGATCTAGAGTTCTGACATACAATGAGCAGTTCTTC. Protein: CATSGSRVLTYNEQFF.